Each of the 24 T cell receptor beta chains below was sequenced from the same sample in a study of blood T cell repertoires in COVID-19. Profiling relied on immunoSEQ multiplex PCR, and the TCRdb table lists in-frame clones only, not all of them. Of about 170,000 clones in the sample, 70% to 85% were seen once. Sequenced: PBMCs or T cells enriched from blood (not recorded which). The receptors originated from a woman in her seventies in a cohort exposed to, infected with or recovered from COVID-19 (not recorded which).

V and J are TRBV2 and TRBJ1-4, with TRBD1 identical over 7 bases. The CDR3 is 13 residues long. CDR1 SNHLY and CDR2 FYNNEI come from the germline V gene. V was clipped by 7 bases and J by 4 bases; unmatched bases: 3. This chain's CDR3 is CASIGTDNEKLFF. CDR3 DNA: TGTGCCAGCATCGGGACAGATAATGAAAAACTGTTTTTT.

The rearrangement uses TRBV2 and TRBJ2-1; 7 bases are shared with TRBD1. The V gene end was trimmed by 6 bases and the J gene end by 3 bases; junction bases not matched to a gene: 5. Germline V gene lookup returns CDR1 SNHLY and CDR2 FYNNEI. The CDR3 is 14 residues long. This chain's CDR3 is CASSRGFSYNEQFF. The DNA for the CDR3 is TGTGCCAGCAGCAGGGGGTTTAGCTACAATGAGCAGTTCTTC.

CDR3 amino acids: CASRPQPLGTYEQYF. CDR3 bases: TGTGCAAGTCGCCCCCAACCGCTGGGCACCTACGAGCAGTACTTC. J is TRBJ2-7 and V is TRBV12-2; the table's D call of TRBD1 was not tested on the DNA. TRBV12-2 corresponds to a pseudogene. The CDR3 is 15 residues long.

J is TRBJ1-2 and V is TRBV3-1 (or the pseudogene TRBV3-2); D gene uncertain. The V gene's germline CDR1 is LGHDT and CDR2 YNNKEL (reference sequence). The length of the CDR3 is 11 residues. The V and J ends lost 2 bases and 7 bases respectively, with 5 bases between them. The CDR3 protein is CASSQRGGYTF. CDR3 bases: TGTGCCAGCAGCCAACGGGGTGGCTACACCTTC.

This sequence joins TRBV6-1 and TRBJ1-1; D is uncertain. Per germline, CDR1 MNHNS and CDR2 SASEGT. The V end was cut by 7 bases, the J end by 5 bases, with 17 bases between. There are 14 residues in the CDR3. CDR3 protein: CASTTAGSGTEAFF. The CDR3 DNA sequence: TGTGCCAGCACCACGGCCGGATCGGGGACTGAAGCTTTCTTT.

Only a few counts were recorded for this clone. The chain carries TRBV7-9 and TRBJ1-1; 9 bases are a match to TRBD1. CDR1 and CDR2 (germline): SEHNR, FQNEAQ (reference sequence). The CDR3 runs to 14 residues. The V and J ends lost 7 bases and 1 base, in that order; junction bases with no gene match: 4. CDR3 DNA sequence: TGTGCCAGCATGCGGACAGGGGAGAACACTGAAGCTTTCTTT. Its protein product is CASMRTGENTEAFF.

The chain carries TRBV10-1 and TRBJ1-1, with 9 bases fitting TRBD1. Germline loops: CDR1 WNHNN, CDR2 SYGVQD (reference sequence). Trimming removed 7 bases from V and 0 bases from J; junction bases left unmatched: 9. The CDR3 has 16 residues. The CDR3 reads CASKGQGLQMNTEAFF. DNA of the CDR3: TGCGCCAGCAAGGGACAGGGATTACAGATGAACACTGAAGCTTTCTTT.

The J gene is TRBJ2-7, the V gene TRBV19; 11 nucleotides match TRBD2. The CDR3 runs to 17 residues. V was pared by 3 bases and J by 1 base, with 8 bases of the junction left unmatched. CDR1 and CDR2 (germline): LNHDA, SQIVND (reference sequence). The CDR3 DNA is TGTGCCAGTAGTATTCAACTAGCGGGAGTCGTTTCCTACGAGCAGTACTTC. Amino acid sequence: CASSIQLAGVVSYEQYF.

This chain uses TRBV28 with TRBJ1-4; D call uncertain. The CDR3 runs 15 residues. The V and J ends lost 6 bases and 3 bases respectively, with 14 bases between them. Per germline, CDR1 MDHEN and CDR2 SYDVKM. Here the CDR3 reads CASSTTKGANEKLFF. In DNA form, the CDR3 reads TGTGCCAGCAGCACCACTAAGGGAGCTAATGAAAAACTGTTTTTT.

The CDR3 nucleotides are TGTGCCAGCAGTCGACTAGTATCAGATACGCAGTATTTT. It translates to CASSRLVSDTQYF. The gene calls are TRBV2 and TRBJ2-3; possible D gene TRBD2, 6 bases. The V and J ends lost 5 bases and 4 bases respectively, with 10 bases between them. CDR1 and CDR2 (germline): SNHLY, FYNNEI. The CDR3 contains 13 residues.

This rearrangement joins TRBV5-5 to TRBJ1-2; possible D gene TRBD1, 6 bases. CDR1 SGHKS and CDR2 YYEKEE come from the germline V gene (reference sequence). CDR3 length: 13 residues. The V gene lost 3 bases and the J gene lost 2 bases, with 8 bases spanning the gap. CDR3 in amino acids: CASSSTGNYGYTF. The DNA of the CDR3 is TGTGCCAGCAGCTCAACAGGGAACTATGGCTACACCTTC.

The chain recombines TRBV7-9 with TRBJ1-5; tentatively, D is TRBD1 (5 bases). The V and J ends lost 9 bases and 1 base respectively, with 7 bases between them. This CDR3 comprises 12 residues. Germline V CDR1 and CDR2: SEHNR, FQNEAQ (reference sequence). The CDR3 nucleotides read TGTGCCAGTCAGGGAAGCAATCAGCCCCAGCATTTT. Translating gives CASQGSNQPQHF.

This sequence joins TRBV11-1 and TRBJ2-7; D perhaps matches TRBD2 (6 bases). V lost 3 bases, J lost 6 bases, and 12 bases lay in between. Germline V gives CDR1 SGHAT, CDR2 FQDESV (reference sequence). This CDR3 is 13 amino acids long. The CDR3 sequence: CASSFVAGGEQYF. The CDR3 bases are TGTGCCAGCAGCTTCGTCGCCGGGGGCGAGCAGTACTTC.

CDR3 residues: CASSTSGRGNEQFF. The CDR3 nucleotides read TGTGCCAGCTCGACTAGCGGGAGAGGCAATGAGCAGTTCTTC. The rearrangement uses TRBV2 and TRBJ2-1; 12 bases agree with TRBD2. The CDR3 loop spans 14 amino acids. Germline V gene lookup returns CDR1 SNHLY and CDR2 FYNNEI. Unmatched junction bases numbered 5, after V lost 8 bases and J lost 6 bases.

The chain carries TRBV27 and TRBJ2-1; D possibly corresponds to TRBD2 (7 bases). The germline V gene has CDR1 MNHEY and CDR2 SMNVEV (reference sequence). The V and J ends lost 5 bases and 10 bases respectively, with 21 bases between them. This CDR3 comprises 15 residues. The CDR3, as DNA: TGTGCCAGCAGTGCGGGGGCTAGCGTCAACCCGGAGCAGTTCTTC. This encodes CASSAGASVNPEQFF.

The chain carries TRBV4-2 and TRBJ2-1; the match to TRBD2 covers 7 bases. Germline CDR1 is LGHNA and CDR2 is YNFKEQ. The CDR3 has 15 amino acids. J gave up 7 bases and V 5 bases, and 11 bases lay outside the gene matches. The CDR3 DNA reads as TGTGCCAGCAGCTGGGGACTAACGTTAGAGAATGAGCAGTTCTTC. As protein: CASSWGLTLENEQFF.

CDR3 sequence reads: CASSYSGQGISPLHF. CDR3 nucleotides: TGTGCCAGCAGTTACTCGGGGCAGGGTATATCACCCCTCCACTTT. V and J are TRBV6-5 and TRBJ1-6; D may be TRBD1 (5 bases). The CDR3 has 15 amino acids. With 0 bases removed from V and 10 bases from J, the gap between germline ends came to 13 bases. Germline V lookup: CDR1 MNHEY, CDR2 SVGAGI.

The V and J genes are TRBV11-2 and TRBJ2-7; 8 bases align to TRBD2. Germline V CDR1 and CDR2: SGHAT, FQNNGV. This CDR3 region has 16 residues. The junction had 6 bases not matched to a gene; V was cut back by 1 base and J by 1 base. The CDR3: CASSLGLAGPSYEQYF. CDR3 DNA: TGTGCCAGCAGCTTAGGTCTAGCGGGTCCTTCCTACGAGCAGTACTTC.

As for this clone: Other DNA sequences in this specimen translate into the identical CDR3. CDR3 residues: CASSPPGEETQYF. In DNA, the CDR3 is TGTGCCAGCTCACCACCCGGGGAGGAGACCCAGTACTTC. The rearrangement links TRBV18 to TRBJ2-5; D is perhaps TRBD2 (5 bases). V lost 0 bases and J 5 bases, leaving 7 bases between the germline ends. The germline gives CDR1 KGHSH, CDR2 LQKENI. This CDR3 is 13 amino acids long.

The chain employs TRBV18 and TRBJ2-2, with 8 bases fitting TRBD2. The germline V gene encodes CDR1 KGHSH and CDR2 LQKENI. The CDR3 is 14 residues long. V shed 0 bases and J 6 bases; nucleotides not matched to a gene: 0. The CDR3 DNA sequence: TGTGCCAGCTCACCACCAGCGGGAGCCGGGGAGCTGTTTTTT. This sequence encodes CASSPPAGAGELFF. The full variable domain, its missing parts supplied by reference TRBV18 and TRBJ2-2, is NAGVMQNPRHLVRRRGQEARLRCSPMKGHSHVYWYRQLPEEGLKFMVYLQKENIIDESGMPKERFSAEFPKEGPSILRIQQVVRGDSAAYFCASSPPAGAGELFFGEGSRLTVL.

This clone was counted a single time. The V and J genes are TRBV27 and TRBJ1-1, with 9 nucleotides matching TRBD1. V lost 5 bases to trimming and J lost 4 bases; unmatched junction nucleotides: 11. This CDR3 contains 16 residues. CDR1 MNHEY and CDR2 SMNVEV come from the germline V gene (reference sequence). This CDR3 reads CASSLNRGRGSTEAFF. Here the CDR3 DNA reads TGTGCCAGCAGTCTGAACAGGGGGCGGGGGTCCACTGAAGCTTTCTTT.

This chain links TRBV7-9 with TRBJ1-4; D is perhaps TRBD1 (5 bases). CDR1 is SEHNR and CDR2 is FQNEAQ in the germline V gene (reference sequence). V was cut by 0 bases and J by 6 bases, with 8 bases left in between. The CDR3 spans 14 residues. The CDR3 DNA reads TGTGCCAGCAGCTTAGCGGGCAGGGATGAAAAACTGTTTTTT. Protein: CASSLAGRDEKLFF. Full variable domain (rest looked up from reference TRBV7-9 and TRBJ1-4): DTGVSQNPRHKITKRGQNVTFRCDPISEHNRLYWYRQTLGQGPEFLTYFQNEAQLEKSRLLSDRFSAERPKGSFSTLEIQRTEQGDSAMYLCASSLAGRDEKLFFGSGTQLSVL.

The genes are TRBV28 and TRBJ1-1; unclear D gene. V lost 2 bases to trimming and J lost 4 bases, with 11 bases between them. Germline V gene sequence: CDR1 MDHEN, CDR2 SYDVKM. The CDR3 is made up of 14 amino acids. The CDR3 sequence is CASSLQRVGTEAFF. The CDR3 region has the DNA TGTGCCAGCAGTTTACAACGGGTGGGCACTGAAGCTTTCTTT.

The chain is built from TRBV7-3 and TRBJ2-5; maybe TRBD1 (5 bases). The CDR3 has 13 amino acids. Trimming took 0 bases from V and 6 from J, leaving 8 bases between them. The germline V gene has CDR1 SGHTA and CDR2 FQGTGA. CDR3 loop: CASSLTAGQTQYF. As DNA, the CDR3 is TGTGCCAGCAGCTTAACGGCAGGGCAGACCCAGTACTTC.